This is a list of T cell receptor beta chains from one sample in a study of cytomegalovirus exposure and HLA in healthy donors. The assay was immunoSEQ multiplex PCR, and TCRdb's table has in-frame clones only and misses some. This sample lists around 130,000 clones; its ten largest clones have roughly 2%. The sample taken for sequencing was PBMCs. These receptor sequences come from an older woman in good health and CMV-seronegative. CDR3s include the opening cysteine and the closing phenylalanine or tryptophan. A D gene is named only where the DNA matches it firmly. A clone size is listed for some rows: how often the clone was seen (once, few, many), or a class if it is expanded.

j_gene | d_gene | abundance | v_gene | CDR3nt | CDR3aa
TRBJ2-7 | TRBD2 | - | TRBV7-9 | TGTGCCAGCAGCGCCGCCGGAGGGAGGGGGCAGTACTTC | CASSAAGGRGQYF
TRBJ1-4 | - | - | TRBV18 | TGTGCCAGCTCAGGGGCGCCAGGCGATGGTGAAAAACTGTTTTTT | CASSGAPGDGEKLFF
TRBJ2-1 | - | - | TRBV15 | TGTGCCACCAGCGAGACCACTAACAATGAGCAGTTCTTC | CATSETTNNEQFF
TRBJ1-5 | - | - | TRBV4-1 | TGCGCCAGCAGCCATACAGGGAAGGATCAGCCCCAGCATTTT | CASSHTGKDQPQHF
TRBJ2-7 | TRBD2 | - | TRBV5-1 | TGCGCCAGCAGCGTGTATAGCGGGACGGGGTACGAGCAGTACTTC | CASSVYSGTGYEQYF
TRBJ1-6 | - | - | TRBV5-6 | TGTGCCAGCAGCGGACTCTTCATGCTGTCTGATAATTCACCCCTCCACTTT | CASSGLFMLSDNSPLHF
TRBJ2-3 | - | - | TRBV5-1 | TGCGCCAGCAGCTTGGCCAGGGGTCGGACAGATACGCAGTATTTT | CASSLARGRTDTQYF
TRBJ2-3 | - | - | TRBV6-5 | TGTGCCAGCAGCAACAGGGTGAGCACAGATACGCAGTATTTT | CASSNRVSTDTQYF
TRBJ2-1 | TRBD2 | - | TRBV19 | TGTGCCAGTAGTATCGCGAGACTAGCGGGAAACAATGAGCAGTTCTTC | CASSIARLAGNNEQFF
TRBJ1-4 | - | - | TRBV6-5 | TGTGCCAGCAGTTACTCTGGCAGGGGTGGCGAAAAACTGTTTTTT | CASSYSGRGGEKLFF
TRBJ1-4 | - | - | TRBV5-1 | TGCGCCAGCAGCTTAAACGGATTCGGGGATGAAAAACTGTTTTTT | CASSLNGFGDEKLFF
TRBJ2-3 | TRBD2 | - | TRBV4-1 | TGCGCCAGCAGCCAACTAGCGGGGACCACAGATACGCAGTATTTT | CASSQLAGTTDTQYF
TRBJ2-1 | - | - | TRBV18 | TGTGCCAGCTCACCACCAGAGCATGTTCGGAATGAGCAGTTCTTC | CASSPPEHVRNEQFF
TRBJ1-5 | - | - | TRBV29-1 | TGCAGCGTTGGCACAGGGTACAATCAGCCCCAGCATTTT | CSVGTGYNQPQHF
TRBJ2-7 | - | - | TRBV19 | TGTGCCAGTAGTATAGATCCGGTAGGGGCCGGCTACGAGCAGTACTTC | CASSIDPVGAGYEQYF
TRBJ1-1 | - | medium-sized | TRBV5-1 | TGCGCCAGCAGTAGCCACACTGAAGCTTTCTTT | CASSSHTEAFF
TRBJ1-2 | TRBD1 | - | TRBV5-1 | TGCGCCAGCAGCTTGGGAGGGACAGGGGGCCTCTTTGGCTATGGCTACACCTTC | CASSLGGTGGLFGYGYTF
TRBJ1-3 | TRBD1 | - | TRBV10-3 | TGTGCCATCAGTGAGTCAACAGGGGACTCTGGAAACACCATATATTTT | CAISESTGDSGNTIYF
TRBJ1-1 | - | - | TRBV29-1 | TGCAGCGTTGAGAAACAGCCTGAAGCTTTCTTT | CSVEKQPEAFF
TRBJ2-1 | TRBD1 | - | TRBV6-5 | TGTGCCAGCAGTTACTCGATCCCCCGCAGGGGGAATGAGCAGTTCTTC | CASSYSIPRRGNEQFF
TRBJ2-1 | TRBD2 | - | TRBV6-5 | TGTGCCAGCAGCACCGGGACTAGCGGCTACAATGAGCAGTTCTTC | CASSTGTSGYNEQFF
TRBJ1-1 | TRBD1 | - | TRBV27 | TGTGCCAGCAGTTTAAGGGGGCGGCCCTTCATGAACACTGAAGCTTTCTTT | CASSLRGRPFMNTEAFF